This is a list of T cell receptor beta chains from one sample in a study of human T cells and chemical hapten exposure. TCRdb re-called the RACE reads through MiXCR, storing one row per CDR3 protein. The table lists about 82,000 distinct CDR3 sequences, about 6.3% of them singletons. This specimen was whole blood, taken in connection with sensitization to the hapten diphenylcyclopropenone (DPC). Every receptor here comes from a woman aged 25 to 45 with alopecia areata. Some clones in this sample may be carry-over from other donors' samples. Both conserved end residues are part of each CDR3. The order of the fields is clone size, D gene, J gene, V gene, CDR3 DNA, CDR3 protein. D genes are given only for firm matches. Clone size appears in some rows only: once, few, many, or a class for an expanded clone.

many . TRBJ1-4 TRBV12-3/TRBV12-4 TGTGCCAGCAGGTCAACCACGGGGTTGGGTGAAAAACTGTTTTTT CASRSTTGLGEKLFF
many . TRBJ2-7 TRBV5-1 TGCGCCAGCAGCTCCTCGTCGAGTGGAGTTTACGAGCAGTACTTC CASSSSSSGVYEQYF
few . TRBJ1-1 TRBV10-3 TGTGCCATCAGTGAGAGGCCGGGGGCAGGCACTGAAGCTTTCTTT CAISERPGAGTEAFF
. . TRBJ1-6 TRBV12-3/TRBV12-4 TGTGCCAGCAGTTTAGAGAGTTCACCCCTCCACTTT CASSLESSPLHF
many . TRBJ1-4 TRBV7-2 TGTGCCAGCAGCTTAAACAGGGCAAATGAAAAACTGTTTTTT CASSLNRANEKLFF
many . TRBJ2-3 TRBV5-6 TGTGCCAGCAGCCCGGATCGTATGAGGACAGATACGCAGTATTTT CASSPDRMRTDTQYF
many . TRBJ1-2 TRBV24-1 TGTGCCGGAAAGTTCAGGGCCCTTAACTATGGCTACACCTTC CAGKFRALNYGYTF
few . TRBJ2-7 TRBV12-3/TRBV12-4 TGTGCCAGCAGTTCCTCCGTGTACGAGCAGTACTTC CASSSSVYEQYF
few TRBD2 TRBJ2-3 TRBV5-1 TGCGCCAGCAGCTTAGGAGCGGGGGCCAGCACAGATACGCAGTATTTT CASSLGAGASTDTQYF
. . TRBJ2-1 TRBV7-9 TGTGCCGGTTCCTGGCAGGCTGTGACAATCTTC CAGSWQAVTIF
. . TRBJ2-1 TRBV7-3 TGTGCCAGCAGCACCCAGGACGGATACAATGAGCAGTTCTTC CASSTQDGYNEQFF
few . TRBJ1-5 TRBV5-4 TGTGCCAGCAGCTCGGAGAGCAATCAGCCCCAGCATTTT CASSSESNQPQHF
few . TRBJ2-1 TRBV19 TGTGCCAGTACCCTTGGGGGGGGCCTTCAGAATGAGCAGTTCTTC CASTLGGGLQNEQFF
. . TRBJ1-1 TRBV3-1 TGTGCCAGCAGCCATTCCGGGAACACTGAAGCTTTCTTT CASSHSGNTEAFF
few . TRBJ2-7 TRBV7-2 TGTGCCAGCAGCTGGGGAGGGGGAACCAAAAAAACCTACGAGCAGTACTTC CASSWGGGTKKTYEQYF
few . TRBJ1-3 TRBV30 TGTGCCTGGATATCACAGTCTGGAAACACCATATATTTT CAWISQSGNTIYF
few . TRBJ2-3 TRBV9 TGTGCCAGCAGCGAGTCTGGCCGTCGGTCAGATACGCAGTATTTT CASSESGRRSDTQYF
. . TRBJ2-1 TRBV12-3/TRBV12-4 TGTGCCAGCAGCCTAAGGGGGTACAATGAGCAGTTCTTC CASSLRGYNEQFF
. TRBD2 TRBJ2-3 TRBV20-1 TGCAGTGGGACTAGCCCAGGGGTCACAGATACGCAGTATTTT CSGTSPGVTDTQYF
many TRBD1 TRBJ1-6 TRBV7-8 TGTGCCAGCAGCTCTTCAGGGGGCCAGGGGAATTCACCCCTCCACTTT CASSSSGGQGNSPLHF
. TRBD2 TRBJ2-1 TRBV20-1 TGCAGTGCTCACCGCGGGACTAGCGGAAACAATGAGCAGTTCTTC CSAHRGTSGNNEQFF
. TRBD2 TRBJ2-4 TRBV29-1 TGCAGCGTTGAGGGGGGGACCAAAAACATTCAGTACTTC CSVEGGTKNIQYF
many . TRBJ2-3 TRBV20-1 TGCAGTGCTGCTGTAGGGGCCACAGATACGCAGTATTTT CSAAVGATDTQYF
many TRBD1 TRBJ2-5 TRBV5-1 TGCGCCAGCAGCTTGCGTGGGACAGACTTCCAAGAGACCCAGTACTTC CASSLRGTDFQETQYF